The sequence of this T cell receptor beta chain was determined in a study of shared clonotypes between healthy human individuals. The study, taken as a whole, reports: Clonotype sharing across several donors was observed for roughly 5% of naive CD4 clonotypes.

Comment on this clone: The antigen remains unidentified. The same CDR3 can be traced to other DNA sequences in this sample.

CDR1 and CDR2 (germline): SGHAT, FQNNGV. The CDR3 totals 12 residues. Trimming removed 1 base from V and 4 bases from J, with 4 bases in between. The method was immunoSEQ multiplex PCR; TCRdb's version includes in-frame clones alone and lacks a portion of them. The data show around 690,000 clones, less than 95% seen once. The chain links TRBV11-2 to TRBJ1-1; D unclear. The sequence derives from a young man in good health. Some clones in this sample may be carry-over from other donors' samples. The sample was memory CD8+ T cells from PBMCs. Noted subset: CD45RO+ cells pooled with CCR7-negative TemRA cells. The CDR3 coding sequence is TGTGCCAGCAGCTTAGTATCCACTGAAGCTTTCTTT. Its translation is CASSLVSTEAFF.